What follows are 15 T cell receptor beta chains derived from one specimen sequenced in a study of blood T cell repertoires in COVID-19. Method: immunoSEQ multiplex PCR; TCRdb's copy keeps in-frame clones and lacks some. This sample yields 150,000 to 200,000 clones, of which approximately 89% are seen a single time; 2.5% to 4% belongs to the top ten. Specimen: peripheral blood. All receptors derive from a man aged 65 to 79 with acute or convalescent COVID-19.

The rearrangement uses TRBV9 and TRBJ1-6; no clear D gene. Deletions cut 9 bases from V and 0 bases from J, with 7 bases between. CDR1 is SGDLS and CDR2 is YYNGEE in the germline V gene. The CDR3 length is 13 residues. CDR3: CATQSSYNSPLHF. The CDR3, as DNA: TGTGCCACCCAGTCCTCCTATAATTCACCCCTCCACTTT.

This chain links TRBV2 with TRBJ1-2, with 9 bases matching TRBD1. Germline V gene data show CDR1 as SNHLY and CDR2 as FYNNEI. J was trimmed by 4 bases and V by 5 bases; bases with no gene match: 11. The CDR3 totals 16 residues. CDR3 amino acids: CASSFTGQGRGYGYTF. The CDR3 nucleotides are TGTGCCAGCAGTTTCACAGGACAGGGGAGAGGCTATGGCTACACCTTC.

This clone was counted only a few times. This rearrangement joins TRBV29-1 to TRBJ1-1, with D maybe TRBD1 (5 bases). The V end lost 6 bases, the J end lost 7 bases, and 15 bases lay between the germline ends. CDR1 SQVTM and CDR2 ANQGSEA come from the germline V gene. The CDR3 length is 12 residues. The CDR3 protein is CSVGQGTYEAFF. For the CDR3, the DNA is TGCAGCGTGGGTCAGGGCACCTATGAAGCTTTCTTT.

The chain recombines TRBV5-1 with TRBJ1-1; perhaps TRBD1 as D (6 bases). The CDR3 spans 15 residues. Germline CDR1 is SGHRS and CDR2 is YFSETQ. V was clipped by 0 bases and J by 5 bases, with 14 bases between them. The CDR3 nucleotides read TGCGCCAGCAGCTTGGCGGTGAATCAGGGGACTGAAGCTTTCTTT. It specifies CASSLAVNQGTEAFF.

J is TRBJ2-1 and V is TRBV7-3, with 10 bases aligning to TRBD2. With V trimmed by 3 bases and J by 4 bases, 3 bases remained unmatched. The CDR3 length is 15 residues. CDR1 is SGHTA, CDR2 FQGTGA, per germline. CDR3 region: CASSFSGGVYNEQFF. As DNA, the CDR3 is TGTGCCAGCAGCTTCAGCGGGGGGGTTTACAATGAGCAGTTCTTC.

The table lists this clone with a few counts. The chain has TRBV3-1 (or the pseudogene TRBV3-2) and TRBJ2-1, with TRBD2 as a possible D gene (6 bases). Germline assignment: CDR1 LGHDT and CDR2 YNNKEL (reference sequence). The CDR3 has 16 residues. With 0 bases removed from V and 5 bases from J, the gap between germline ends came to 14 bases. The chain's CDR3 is CASSQEGGAGHNEQFF. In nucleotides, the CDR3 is TGTGCCAGCAGCCAAGAGGGCGGGGCCGGCCACAATGAGCAGTTCTTC.

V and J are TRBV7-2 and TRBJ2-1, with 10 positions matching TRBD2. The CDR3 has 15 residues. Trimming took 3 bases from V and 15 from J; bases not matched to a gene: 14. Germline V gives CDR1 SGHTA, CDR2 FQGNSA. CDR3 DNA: TGTGCCAGCAGCTTCGGGGGGATAGCGGGAGGCCCTACGTTCTTC. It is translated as CASSFGGIAGGPTFF. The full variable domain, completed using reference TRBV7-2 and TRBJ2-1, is GAGVSQSPSNKVTEKGKDVELRCDPISGHTALYWYRQSLGQGLEFLIYFQGNSAPDKSGLPSDRFSAERTGGSVSTLTIQRTQQEDSAVYLCASSFGGIAGGPTFFGPGTRLTVL.

This chain's CDR3 is CASSPGQYNEQFF. CDR3 in DNA: TGCGCCAGCAGCCCCGGACAGTACAATGAGCAGTTCTTC. This sequence joins TRBV10-1 and TRBJ2-1; TRBD1 might be the D (6 bases). Germline V gene data show CDR1 as WNHNN and CDR2 as SYGVQD (reference sequence). Trimming stripped 6 bases from V and 4 bases from J, with 10 bases between. The CDR3 covers 13 residues.

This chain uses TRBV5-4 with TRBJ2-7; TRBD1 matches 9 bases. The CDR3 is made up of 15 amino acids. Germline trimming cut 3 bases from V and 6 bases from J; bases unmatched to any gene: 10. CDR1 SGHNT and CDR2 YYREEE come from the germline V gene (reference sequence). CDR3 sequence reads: CASSSPGTGRSEQYF. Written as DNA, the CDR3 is TGTGCCAGCAGCTCTCCCGGGACAGGGCGCTCCGAGCAGTACTTC.

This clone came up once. The CDR3 sequence is CSVYTNYEQYF. The CDR3 nucleotides read TGCAGCGTGTACACGAACTACGAGCAGTACTTC. The chain carries TRBV29-1 and TRBJ2-7; no firm D call. The CDR3 extends over 11 amino acids. Trimming removed 6 bases from V and 3 bases from J, with 9 bases in between. Germline V gives CDR1 SQVTM, CDR2 ANQGSEA.

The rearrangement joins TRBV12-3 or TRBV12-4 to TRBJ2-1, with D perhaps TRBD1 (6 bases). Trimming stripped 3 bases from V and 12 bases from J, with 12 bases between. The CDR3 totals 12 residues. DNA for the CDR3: TGTGCCAGCAGTTTGACAGGCCTTGGGCAGTTCTTC. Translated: CASSLTGLGQFF.

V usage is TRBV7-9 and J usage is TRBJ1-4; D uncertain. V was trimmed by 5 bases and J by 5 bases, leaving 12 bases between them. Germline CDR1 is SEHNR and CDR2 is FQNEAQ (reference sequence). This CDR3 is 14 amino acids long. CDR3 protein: CASSTTNGNEKLFF. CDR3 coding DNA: TGTGCCAGCAGCACGACAAACGGAAATGAAAAACTGTTTTTT. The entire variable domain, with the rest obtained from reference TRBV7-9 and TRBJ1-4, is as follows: DTGVSQNPRHKITKRGQNVTFRCDPISEHNRLYWYRQTLGQGPEFLTYFQNEAQLEKSRLLSDRFSAERPKGSFSTLEIQRTEQGDSAMYLCASSTTNGNEKLFFGSGTQLSVL.

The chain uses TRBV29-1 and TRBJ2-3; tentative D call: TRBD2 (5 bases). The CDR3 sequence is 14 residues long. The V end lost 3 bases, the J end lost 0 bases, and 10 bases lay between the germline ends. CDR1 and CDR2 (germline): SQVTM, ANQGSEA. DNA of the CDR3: TGCAGCGTTGACCCTTGGGAGAGCACAGATACGCAGTATTTT. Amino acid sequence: CSVDPWESTDTQYF.

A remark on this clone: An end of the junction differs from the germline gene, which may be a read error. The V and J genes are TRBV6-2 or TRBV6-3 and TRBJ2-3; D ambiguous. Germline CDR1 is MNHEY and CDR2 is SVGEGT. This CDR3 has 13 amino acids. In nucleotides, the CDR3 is TGTGCCAGCAGATACTCGTCGGCAGATACGCAGTATTTT. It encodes CASRYSSADTQYF.

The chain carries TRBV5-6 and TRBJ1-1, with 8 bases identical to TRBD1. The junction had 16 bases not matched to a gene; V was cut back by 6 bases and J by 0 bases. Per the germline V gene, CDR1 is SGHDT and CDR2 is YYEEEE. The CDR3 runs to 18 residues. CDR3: CASIDSGGRKAMNTEAFF. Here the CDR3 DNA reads TGTGCCAGCATCGACTCAGGGGGCAGAAAAGCCATGAACACTGAAGCTTTCTTT.